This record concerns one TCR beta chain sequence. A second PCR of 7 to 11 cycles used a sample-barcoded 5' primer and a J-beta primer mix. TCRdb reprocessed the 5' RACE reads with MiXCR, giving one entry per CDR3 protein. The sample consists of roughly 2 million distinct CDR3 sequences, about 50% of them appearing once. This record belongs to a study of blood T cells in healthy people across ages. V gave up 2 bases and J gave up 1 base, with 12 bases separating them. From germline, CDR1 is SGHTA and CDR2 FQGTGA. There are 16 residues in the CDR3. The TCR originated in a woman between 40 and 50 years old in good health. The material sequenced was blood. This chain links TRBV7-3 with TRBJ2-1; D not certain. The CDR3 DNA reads TGTGCCAGCAGCTTATATGGTGTAGAATCCTACAATGAGCAGTTCTTC. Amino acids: CASSLYGVESYNEQFF.